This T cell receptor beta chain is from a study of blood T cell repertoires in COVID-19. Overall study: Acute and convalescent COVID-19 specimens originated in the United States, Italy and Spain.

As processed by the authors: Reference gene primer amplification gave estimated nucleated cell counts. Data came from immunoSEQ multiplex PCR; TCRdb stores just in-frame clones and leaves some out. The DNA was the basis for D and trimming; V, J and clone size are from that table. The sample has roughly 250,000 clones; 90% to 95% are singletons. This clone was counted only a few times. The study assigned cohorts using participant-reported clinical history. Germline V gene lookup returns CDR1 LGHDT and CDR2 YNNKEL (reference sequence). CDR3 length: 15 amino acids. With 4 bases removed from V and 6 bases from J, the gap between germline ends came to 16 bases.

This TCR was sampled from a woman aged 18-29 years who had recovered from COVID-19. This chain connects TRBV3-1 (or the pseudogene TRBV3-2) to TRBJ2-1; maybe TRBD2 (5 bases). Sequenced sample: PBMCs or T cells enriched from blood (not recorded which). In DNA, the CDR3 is TGTGCCAGCAGCCGCACCACCGGACTTAGCAATGAGCAGTTCTTC. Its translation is CASSRTTGLSNEQFF.